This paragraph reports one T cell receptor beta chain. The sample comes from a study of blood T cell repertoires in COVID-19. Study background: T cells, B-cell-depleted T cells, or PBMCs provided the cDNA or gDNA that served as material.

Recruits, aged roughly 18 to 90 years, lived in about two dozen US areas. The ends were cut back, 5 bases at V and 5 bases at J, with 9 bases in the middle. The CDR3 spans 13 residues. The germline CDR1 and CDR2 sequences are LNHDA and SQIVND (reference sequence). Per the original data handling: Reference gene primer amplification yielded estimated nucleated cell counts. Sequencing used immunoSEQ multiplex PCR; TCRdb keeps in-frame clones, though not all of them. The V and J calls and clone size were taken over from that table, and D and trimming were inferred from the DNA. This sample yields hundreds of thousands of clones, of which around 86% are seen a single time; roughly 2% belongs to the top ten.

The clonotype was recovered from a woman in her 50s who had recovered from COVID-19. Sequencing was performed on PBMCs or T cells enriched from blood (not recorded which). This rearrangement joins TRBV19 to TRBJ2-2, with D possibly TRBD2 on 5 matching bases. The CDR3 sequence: CASSRRRTGELFF. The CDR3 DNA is TGTGCCAGTAGTCGTCGGAGGACCGGGGAGCTGTTTTTT.